These T cell receptor beta chains were read from a single sample in a study of shared clonotypes between healthy human individuals. Method: immunoSEQ multiplex PCR; TCRdb's copy keeps in-frame clones and lacks some. This sample has millions of clones, with 85% to 95% found just once. The sequenced sample consisted of naive CD8+ T cells sorted from blood. These receptors all come from a man aged 18 to 30 in good health. Both conserved end residues are part of each CDR3. Fields, in order: J gene, clone size, V gene, D gene, CDR3 protein, CDR3 DNA. A D gene is named only where the DNA matches it firmly. Where a row states a size, it is once, few, many or the class of an expanded clone; other rows omit it.

j_call: TRBJ2-7; clone_size: NA; v_call: TRBV4-1; d_call: TRBD2; cdr3_aa: CASSPGGSGRNEQYF; cdr3_nt: TGCGCCAGCAGCCCGGGGGGTAGCGGGAGGAATGAGCAGTACTTC
j_call: TRBJ2-7; clone_size: NA; v_call: TRBV13; d_call: TRBD1; cdr3_aa: CASSLDRAEQYF; cdr3_nt: TGTGCCAGCAGCCTGGACAGGGCCGAGCAGTACTTC
j_call: TRBJ2-7; clone_size: NA; v_call: TRBV27; d_call: NA; cdr3_aa: CASSPESELSSYEQYF; cdr3_nt: TGTGCCAGCAGTCCAGAGTCGGAATTAAGCTCCTACGAGCAGTACTTC
j_call: TRBJ2-7; clone_size: few; v_call: TRBV27; d_call: NA; cdr3_aa: CASSPGERKYF; cdr3_nt: TGTGCCAGCAGTCCCGGGGAGAGAAAGTACTTC
j_call: TRBJ1-2; clone_size: NA; v_call: TRBV7-5; d_call: NA; cdr3_aa: CARSLSDSRQTNYGYTF; cdr3_nt: TGTGCCAGAAGCTTATCGGATTCCAGACAGACTAACTATGGCTACACCTTC
j_call: TRBJ2-5; clone_size: NA; v_call: TRBV5-8; d_call: NA; cdr3_aa: CASSMDSQETQYF; cdr3_nt: TGTGCCAGCAGCATGGACAGCCAAGAGACCCAGTACTTC
j_call: TRBJ2-1; clone_size: NA; v_call: TRBV5-4; d_call: TRBD2; cdr3_aa: CASSPPPAGDTEQFF; cdr3_nt: TGTGCCAGCAGCCCCCCACCTGCGGGAGACACTGAGCAGTTCTTC
j_call: TRBJ1-2; clone_size: NA; v_call: TRBV28; d_call: TRBD1; cdr3_aa: CASTRWTGRGYTF; cdr3_nt: TGTGCCAGCACCCGATGGACAGGGAGGGGCTACACCTTC
j_call: TRBJ2-5; clone_size: NA; v_call: TRBV27; d_call: NA; cdr3_aa: CASSRWDPEGTQYF; cdr3_nt: TGTGCCAGCAGTCGATGGGACCCTGAGGGGACCCAGTACTTC
j_call: TRBJ2-5; clone_size: NA; v_call: TRBV19; d_call: TRBD1; cdr3_aa: CASSAWTGKETQYF; cdr3_nt: TGTGCCAGTAGTGCTTGGACAGGGAAGGAGACCCAGTACTTC
j_call: TRBJ1-1; clone_size: NA; v_call: TRBV4-1; d_call: TRBD1; cdr3_aa: CASSQEAQGLNTEAFF; cdr3_nt: TGCGCCAGCAGCCAAGAGGCACAGGGGCTGAACACTGAAGCTTTCTTT
j_call: TRBJ1-1; clone_size: NA; v_call: TRBV5-6; d_call: NA; cdr3_aa: CASSLNEIYEAFF; cdr3_nt: TGTGCCAGCAGCTTGAACGAAATTTATGAAGCTTTCTTT
j_call: TRBJ2-2; clone_size: NA; v_call: TRBV4-1; d_call: TRBD2; cdr3_aa: CASSQDSGGGIGELFF; cdr3_nt: TGCGCCAGCAGCCAAGATAGCGGGGGCGGGATTGGGGAGCTGTTTTTT
j_call: TRBJ2-2; clone_size: NA; v_call: TRBV5-1; d_call: NA; cdr3_aa: CASSPATGELFF; cdr3_nt: TGCGCCAGCAGCCCCGCCACCGGGGAGCTGTTTTTT
j_call: TRBJ2-7; clone_size: NA; v_call: TRBV5-1; d_call: NA; cdr3_aa: CASRWENEQYF; cdr3_nt: TGCGCCAGCCGGTGGGAGAACGAGCAGTACTTC
j_call: TRBJ1-2; clone_size: NA; v_call: TRBV13; d_call: TRBD1; cdr3_aa: CASSLSYGTDFYGYTF; cdr3_nt: TGTGCCAGCAGCCTGAGCTACGGGACAGATTTCTATGGCTACACCTTC
j_call: TRBJ2-1; clone_size: NA; v_call: TRBV7-8; d_call: TRBD2; cdr3_aa: CASSLGTSGRGPFF; cdr3_nt: TGTGCCAGCAGCCTAGGGACTAGCGGGAGAGGGCCGTTCTTC
j_call: TRBJ2-1; clone_size: NA; v_call: TRBV2; d_call: NA; cdr3_aa: CASSDSLGYEQFF; cdr3_nt: TGTGCCAGCAGTGACTCCCTTGGGTATGAGCAGTTCTTC
j_call: TRBJ2-7; clone_size: NA; v_call: TRBV4-3; d_call: NA; cdr3_aa: CASSQGTLTFEQYF; cdr3_nt: TGCGCCAGCAGCCAGGGGACTTTGACCTTCGAGCAGTACTTC
j_call: TRBJ2-7; clone_size: NA; v_call: TRBV10-2; d_call: NA; cdr3_aa: CASSEREVYEQYF; cdr3_nt: TGCGCCAGCAGCGAGAGGGAGGTTTACGAGCAGTACTTC
j_call: TRBJ1-1; clone_size: NA; v_call: TRBV6-5; d_call: TRBD1; cdr3_aa: CASRSRTGFGTEAFF; cdr3_nt: TGTGCCAGCAGGTCCCGGACAGGGTTCGGTACTGAAGCTTTCTTT
j_call: TRBJ2-4; clone_size: NA; v_call: TRBV18; d_call: NA; cdr3_aa: CASSPDWRVEAKNIQYF; cdr3_nt: TGTGCCAGCTCACCGGATTGGAGGGTCGAAGCCAAAAACATTCAGTACTTC
j_call: TRBJ2-7; clone_size: NA; v_call: TRBV19; d_call: NA; cdr3_aa: CASSIGFGYEQYF; cdr3_nt: TGTGCCAGTAGTATTGGGTTCGGGTACGAGCAGTACTTC
j_call: TRBJ1-3; clone_size: NA; v_call: TRBV6-5; d_call: NA; cdr3_aa: CASSSGTTGNTIYF; cdr3_nt: TGTGCCAGCAGTTCAGGGACAACTGGAAACACCATATATTTT
j_call: TRBJ2-7; clone_size: NA; v_call: TRBV10-3; d_call: NA; cdr3_aa: CAISESGPYEQYF; cdr3_nt: TGTGCCATCAGTGAGTCGGGACCCTACGAGCAGTACTTC
j_call: TRBJ2-1; clone_size: NA; v_call: TRBV11-2; d_call: NA; cdr3_aa: CASSLELKHMEQFF; cdr3_nt: TGTGCCAGCAGCTTAGAACTGAAGCACATGGAGCAGTTCTTC
j_call: TRBJ2-1; clone_size: once; v_call: TRBV6-1; d_call: NA; cdr3_aa: CASSELFIDEQFF; cdr3_nt: TGTGCCAGCAGTGAATTGTTCATCGATGAGCAGTTCTTC
j_call: TRBJ1-1; clone_size: NA; v_call: TRBV4-1; d_call: NA; cdr3_aa: CASSFRAANTEAFF; cdr3_nt: TGCGCCAGCAGCTTCCGAGCGGCGAACACTGAAGCTTTCTTT
j_call: TRBJ1-6; clone_size: NA; v_call: TRBV4-1; d_call: NA; cdr3_aa: CASSQVGEMTLDSPLHF; cdr3_nt: TGCGCCAGCAGCCAAGTTGGAGAGATGACTTTGGATTCACCCCTCCACTTT
j_call: TRBJ2-1; clone_size: once; v_call: TRBV5-1; d_call: TRBD2; cdr3_aa: CASSPGTSGPYSYNEQFF; cdr3_nt: TGCGCCAGCAGCCCTGGGACTAGCGGACCTTACTCCTACAATGAGCAGTTCTTC
j_call: TRBJ2-7; clone_size: NA; v_call: TRBV5-1; d_call: NA; cdr3_aa: CASSLRAAYSYEQYF; cdr3_nt: TGCGCCAGCAGCTTAAGGGCAGCCTACTCCTACGAGCAGTACTTC
j_call: TRBJ2-7; clone_size: once; v_call: TRBV10-1; d_call: NA; cdr3_aa: CASTTALRSYEQYF; cdr3_nt: TGCGCCAGCACTACGGCGCTGAGATCCTACGAGCAGTACTTC
j_call: TRBJ1-1; clone_size: NA; v_call: TRBV25-1; d_call: NA; cdr3_aa: CASSESSTEAFF; cdr3_nt: TGTGCCAGCAGTGAATCCTCAACTGAAGCTTTCTTT
j_call: TRBJ1-3; clone_size: once; v_call: TRBV14; d_call: NA; cdr3_aa: CASSQFKGYGNTIYF; cdr3_nt: TGTGCCAGCAGCCAATTCAAGGGGTATGGAAACACCATATATTTT
j_call: TRBJ2-7; clone_size: NA; v_call: TRBV19; d_call: TRBD1; cdr3_aa: CASSPLGTVGAEQYF; cdr3_nt: TGTGCCAGTAGTCCCCTCGGGACAGTGGGAGCGGAGCAGTACTTC
j_call: TRBJ2-1; clone_size: NA; v_call: TRBV2; d_call: NA; cdr3_aa: CASSLNNEQFF; cdr3_nt: TGTGCCAGCAGTCTTAACAATGAGCAGTTCTTC
j_call: TRBJ2-1; clone_size: NA; v_call: TRBV4-3; d_call: TRBD2; cdr3_aa: CASSQTASGGTYNEQFF; cdr3_nt: TGCGCCAGCAGCCAAACGGCTAGCGGGGGAACCTACAATGAGCAGTTCTTC
j_call: TRBJ2-2; clone_size: NA; v_call: TRBV11-2; d_call: TRBD2; cdr3_aa: CASTPGAAGVATGELFF; cdr3_nt: TGTGCCAGCACCCCAGGCGCAGCGGGGGTTGCCACCGGGGAGCTGTTTTTT
j_call: TRBJ2-1; clone_size: NA; v_call: TRBV4-1; d_call: NA; cdr3_aa: CASSPDLVDNEQFF; cdr3_nt: TGCGCCAGCAGCCCGGATCTCGTCGACAATGAGCAGTTCTTC